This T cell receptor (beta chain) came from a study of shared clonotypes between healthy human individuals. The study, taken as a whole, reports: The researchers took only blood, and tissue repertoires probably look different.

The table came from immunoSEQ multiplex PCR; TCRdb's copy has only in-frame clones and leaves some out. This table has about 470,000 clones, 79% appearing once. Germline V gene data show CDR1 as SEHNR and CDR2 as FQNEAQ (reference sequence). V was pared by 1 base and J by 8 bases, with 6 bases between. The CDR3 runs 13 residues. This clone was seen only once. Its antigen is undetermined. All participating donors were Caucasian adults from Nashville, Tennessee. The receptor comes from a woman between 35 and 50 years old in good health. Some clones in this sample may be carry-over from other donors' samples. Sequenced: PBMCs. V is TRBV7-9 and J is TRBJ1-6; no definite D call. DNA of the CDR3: TGTGCCAGCAGCTTAGAGGTCGATTCACCCCTCCACTTT. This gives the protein CASSLEVDSPLHF.